These T cell receptor beta chains were read from a single sample in a study of blood T cell repertoires in COVID-19. Sequencing was performed with immunoSEQ multiplex PCR; in TCRdb, only in-frame clones are kept and a portion is missing. The sample lists about 63,000 clones, 65% to 80% seen once, with roughly a third in the top ten. The sequencing input was peripheral blood. Receptors originate from a human donor in a cohort sampled during active COVID-19. Each CDR3 is given with its conserved first and last residue. The D gene is left open where the match is weak. Part of the rows lack a size; the others show once, few, many or a class for expanded clones.

v_gene	abundance	j_gene	d_gene	CDR3aa	CDR3nt
TRBV6-6	-	TRBJ2-7	TRBD1	CASSPTGVSYEQYF	TGTGCCAGCAGCCCGACAGGGGTCTCCTACGAGCAGTACTTC
TRBV6-1	-	TRBJ1-1	-	CASSEGGSARRHAFF	TGTGCCAGCAGTGAAGGAGGCAGCGCCCGTCGGCATGCTTTCTTT
TRBV7-2	-	TRBJ2-5	TRBD1	CASSSGQGGTQYF	TGTGCCAGCAGCTCCGGACAGGGTGGGACCCAGTACTTC
TRBV6-2/TRBV6-3	-	TRBJ2-7	TRBD1	CASSSTGYEQYF	TGTGCCAGCAGTTCGACAGGGTACGAGCAGTACTTC
TRBV5-6	-	TRBJ2-3	-	CASSLPGGTGTDTQYF	TGTGCCAGCAGTTTACCCGGCGGGACCGGCACAGATACGCAGTATTTT
TRBV4-2	-	TRBJ2-1	TRBD2	CASSQDQGLAGEGYNEQFF	TGTGCCAGCAGCCAAGATCAGGGACTAGCGGGAGAGGGGTACAATGAGCAGTTCTTC
TRBV7-2	-	TRBJ2-2	TRBD2	CASSPSGRARGELFF	TGTGCCAGCAGCCCAAGCGGGAGGGCCCGGGGGGAGCTGTTTTTT
TRBV15	-	TRBJ1-6	-	CATSPEIVPNSPLHF	TGTGCCACCAGCCCCGAGATCGTCCCCAATTCACCCCTCCACTTT
TRBV9	-	TRBJ2-3	TRBD2	CASSVSSGRALDTQYF	TGTGCCAGCAGCGTATCTAGCGGGAGGGCCCTAGATACGCAGTATTTT
TRBV19	-	TRBJ2-2	TRBD2	CATMSRASGRNTNTGELFF	TGTGCCACTATGAGCCGGGCTAGCGGGAGAAACACGAACACCGGGGAGCTGTTTTTT
TRBV6-5	once	TRBJ2-3	TRBD1	CASSLGTGDLDTQYF	TGTGCCAGCAGTCTGGGGACAGGGGATTTGGATACGCAGTATTTT
TRBV27	-	TRBJ2-5	TRBD1	CASSPRDSETQYF	TGTGCCAGCAGTCCCCGGGACAGCGAGACCCAGTACTTC
TRBV15	-	TRBJ1-4	-	CATSREAEINEKLFF	TGTGCCACCAGCAGAGAAGCGGAGATTAATGAAAAACTGTTTTTT
TRBV7-8	-	TRBJ2-1	-	CASSLPSYNEQFF	TGTGCCAGCAGCTTACCATCCTACAATGAGCAGTTCTTC
TRBV28	-	TRBJ1-1	-	CATQRGGHTEAFF	TGTGCCACCCAGAGGGGGGGTCACACTGAAGCTTTCTTT
TRBV9	-	TRBJ2-5	TRBD2	CASSPGSSGRAKTQYF	TGTGCCAGCAGCCCCGGGAGTAGCGGGAGGGCGAAGACCCAGTACTTC
TRBV18	-	TRBJ2-1	TRBD2	CASSLGTSVYNEQFF	TGTGCCAGCTCACTTGGGACTAGCGTATACAATGAGCAGTTCTTC
TRBV7-7	few	TRBJ2-5	TRBD1	CASSLSGTANQETQYF	TGTGCTAGCAGCTTGTCCGGGACAGCGAACCAAGAGACCCAGTACTTC
TRBV19	-	TRBJ1-6	-	CASTRETVNSPLHF	TGTGCCAGTACACGGGAGACGGTCAATTCACCCCTCCACTTT
TRBV6-5	-	TRBJ2-7	-	CASNQMGDNSYEQYF	TGTGCCAGCAATCAAATGGGGGACAACTCCTACGAGCAGTACTTC
TRBV11-3	few	TRBJ2-1	TRBD2	CASSARTSGIRYNEQFF	TGTGCCAGCAGCGCACGGACTAGCGGGATAAGGTACAATGAGCAGTTCTTC
TRBV19	-	TRBJ2-1	TRBD1	CASSIDRGSSNEQFF	TGTGCCAGTAGTATCGACAGGGGGTCAAGCAATGAGCAGTTCTTC
TRBV5-5	-	TRBJ1-4	-	CASSFGGARGEKLFF	TGTGCCAGCAGCTTTGGAGGGGCGAGGGGTGAAAAACTGTTTTTT
TRBV3-1/TRBV3-2	-	TRBJ2-1	-	CASSQDRTGNEQFF	TGTGCCAGCAGCCAAGATCGTACGGGTAATGAGCAGTTCTTC